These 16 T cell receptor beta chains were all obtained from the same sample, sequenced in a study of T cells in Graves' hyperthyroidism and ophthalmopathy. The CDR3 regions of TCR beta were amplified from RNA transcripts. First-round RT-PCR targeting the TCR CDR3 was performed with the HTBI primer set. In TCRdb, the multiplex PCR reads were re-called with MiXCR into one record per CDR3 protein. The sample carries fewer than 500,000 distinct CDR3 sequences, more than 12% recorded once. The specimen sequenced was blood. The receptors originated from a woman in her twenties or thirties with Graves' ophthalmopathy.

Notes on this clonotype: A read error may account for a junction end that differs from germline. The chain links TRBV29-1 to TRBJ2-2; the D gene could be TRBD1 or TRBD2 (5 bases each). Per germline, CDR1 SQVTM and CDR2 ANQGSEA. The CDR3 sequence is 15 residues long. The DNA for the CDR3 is TGCAGCGTTGAAGGTCAGGGCGAAGGATCCGGGGAGCTGCTCTTT. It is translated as CSVEGQGEGSGELLF.

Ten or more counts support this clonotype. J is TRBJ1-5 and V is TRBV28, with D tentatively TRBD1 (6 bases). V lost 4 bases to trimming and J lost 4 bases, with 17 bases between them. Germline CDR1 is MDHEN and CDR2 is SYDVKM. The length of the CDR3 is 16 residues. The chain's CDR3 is CASSSAGGQGNQPQHF. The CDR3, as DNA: TGTGCCAGCAGTTCGGCCGGGGGACAAGGGAATCAGCCCCAGCATTTT.

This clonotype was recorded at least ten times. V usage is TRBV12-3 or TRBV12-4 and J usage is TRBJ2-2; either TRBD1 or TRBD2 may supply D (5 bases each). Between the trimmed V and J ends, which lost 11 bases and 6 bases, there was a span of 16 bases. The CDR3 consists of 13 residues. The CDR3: CALGVGGAGELFF. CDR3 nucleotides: TGTGCCCTGGGGGTTGGGGGAGCCGGGGAGCTGTTTTTT.

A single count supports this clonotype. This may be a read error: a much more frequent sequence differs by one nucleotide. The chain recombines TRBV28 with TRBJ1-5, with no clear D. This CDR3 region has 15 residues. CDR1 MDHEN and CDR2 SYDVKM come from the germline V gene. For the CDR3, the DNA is TGTGTCACCCAAACAGAAGGCAGGACGAATCAGCCCCAGCATTTT. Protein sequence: CVTQTEGRTNQPQHF.

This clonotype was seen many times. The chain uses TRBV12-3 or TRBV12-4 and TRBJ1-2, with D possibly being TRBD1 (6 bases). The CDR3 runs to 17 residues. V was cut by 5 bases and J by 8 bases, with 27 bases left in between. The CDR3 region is CASSAPPSDRPKGGYTF. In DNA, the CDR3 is TGTGCCAGCAGTGCCCCCCCCTCCGACAGGCCAAAAGGGGGCTACACCTTC.

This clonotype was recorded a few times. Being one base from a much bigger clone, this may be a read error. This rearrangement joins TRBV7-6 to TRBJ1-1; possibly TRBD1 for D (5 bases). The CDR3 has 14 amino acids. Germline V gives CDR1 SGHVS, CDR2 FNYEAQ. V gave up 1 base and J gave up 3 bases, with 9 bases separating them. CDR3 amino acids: CASSLGGADTEAFF. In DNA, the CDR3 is TGTGCCAGCAGCTTAGGGGGCGCGGACACTGAAGCTTTCTTT.

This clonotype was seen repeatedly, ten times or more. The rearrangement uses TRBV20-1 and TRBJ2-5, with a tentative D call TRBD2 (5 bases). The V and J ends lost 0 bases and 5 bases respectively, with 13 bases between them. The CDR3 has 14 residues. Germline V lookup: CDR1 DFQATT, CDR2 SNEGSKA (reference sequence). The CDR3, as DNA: TGCAGTGCTAGAGATCTAGAGGGCGCGGAGACCCAGTACTTC. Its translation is CSARDLEGAETQYF.

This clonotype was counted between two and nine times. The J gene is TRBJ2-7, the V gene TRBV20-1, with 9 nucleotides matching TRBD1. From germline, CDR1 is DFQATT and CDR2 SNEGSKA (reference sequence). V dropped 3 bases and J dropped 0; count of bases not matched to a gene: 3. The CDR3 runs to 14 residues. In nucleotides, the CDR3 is TGCAGTGCTAGCCGGGACAGGGACTCCTACGAGCAGTACTTC. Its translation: CSASRDRDSYEQYF.

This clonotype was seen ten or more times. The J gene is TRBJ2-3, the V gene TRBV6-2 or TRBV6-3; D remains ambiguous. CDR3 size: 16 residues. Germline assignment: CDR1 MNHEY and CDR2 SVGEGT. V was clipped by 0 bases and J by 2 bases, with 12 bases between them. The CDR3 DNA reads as TGTGCCAGCAGTTACTCGAAGGGAACCTTCACAGATACGCAGTATTTT. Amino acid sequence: CASSYSKGTFTDTQYF.

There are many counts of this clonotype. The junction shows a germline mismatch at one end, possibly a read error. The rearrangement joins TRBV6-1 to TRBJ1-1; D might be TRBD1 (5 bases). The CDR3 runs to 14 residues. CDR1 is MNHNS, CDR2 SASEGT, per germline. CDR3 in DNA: TGTGCCAGCAGAGAAGGGGAATGGGGCACTGAAGCTTTCTTT. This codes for CASREGEWGTEAFF.

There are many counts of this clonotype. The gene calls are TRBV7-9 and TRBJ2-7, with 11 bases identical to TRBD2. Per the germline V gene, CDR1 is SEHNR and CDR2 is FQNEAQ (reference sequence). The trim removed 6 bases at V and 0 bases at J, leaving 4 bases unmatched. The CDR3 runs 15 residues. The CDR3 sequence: CASSASGGHSYEQYF. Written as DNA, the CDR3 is TGTGCCAGCAGTGCTAGCGGGGGGCACTCCTACGAGCAGTACTTC.

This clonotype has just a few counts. Here the CDR3 DNA reads TGTGCCAGCAGAAACCCAGGGGGCGATGAAGATACGCAGTATTTT. Its protein product is CASRNPGGDEDTQYF. V usage is TRBV6-1 and J usage is TRBJ2-3, with 8 bases identical to TRBD1. Trimming took 6 bases from V and 5 from J; bases not matched to a gene: 10. CDR3 length: 15 residues. Per germline, CDR1 MNHNS and CDR2 SASEGT.

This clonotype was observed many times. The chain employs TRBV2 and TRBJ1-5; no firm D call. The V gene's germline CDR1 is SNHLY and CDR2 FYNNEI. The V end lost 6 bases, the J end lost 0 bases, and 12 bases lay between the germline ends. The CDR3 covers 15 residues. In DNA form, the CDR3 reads TGTGCCAGCAGCAAAGAGAAGAATAGCAATCAGCCCCAGCATTTT. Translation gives CASSKEKNSNQPQHF.

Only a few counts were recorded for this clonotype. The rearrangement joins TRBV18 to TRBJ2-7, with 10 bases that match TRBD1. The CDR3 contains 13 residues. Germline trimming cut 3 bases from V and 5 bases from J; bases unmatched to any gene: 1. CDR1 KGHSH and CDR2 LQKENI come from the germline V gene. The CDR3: CASSPTGGHEQYF. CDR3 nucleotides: TGTGCCAGCTCACCGACAGGGGGCCACGAGCAGTACTTC.

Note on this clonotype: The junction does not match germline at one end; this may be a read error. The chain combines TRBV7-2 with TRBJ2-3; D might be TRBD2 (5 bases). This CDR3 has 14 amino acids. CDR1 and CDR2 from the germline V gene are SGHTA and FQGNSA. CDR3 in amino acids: CASSFFSVEDTHYF. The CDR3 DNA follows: TGTGCCAGCAGCTTTTTTAGCGTCGAAGATACGCATTATTTT.

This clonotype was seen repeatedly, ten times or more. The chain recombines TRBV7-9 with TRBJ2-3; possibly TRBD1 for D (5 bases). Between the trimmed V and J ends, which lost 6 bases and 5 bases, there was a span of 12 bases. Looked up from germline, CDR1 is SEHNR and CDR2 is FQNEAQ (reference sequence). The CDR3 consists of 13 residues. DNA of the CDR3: TGTGCCAGCAGACCGCAGGGCAGAGATACGCAGTATTTT. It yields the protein CASRPQGRDTQYF.